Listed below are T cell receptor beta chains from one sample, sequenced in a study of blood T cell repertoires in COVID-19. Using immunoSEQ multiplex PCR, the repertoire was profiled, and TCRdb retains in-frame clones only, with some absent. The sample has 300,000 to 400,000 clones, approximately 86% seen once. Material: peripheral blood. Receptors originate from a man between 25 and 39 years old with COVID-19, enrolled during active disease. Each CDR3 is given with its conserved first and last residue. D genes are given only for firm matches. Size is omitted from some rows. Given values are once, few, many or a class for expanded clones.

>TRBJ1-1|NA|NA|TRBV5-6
CASSLVAGTEAFF
TGTGCCAGCAGCTTGGTCGCAGGGACTGAAGCTTTCTTT
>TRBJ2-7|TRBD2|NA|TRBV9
CASSPSGSSYEQYF
TGTGCCAGCAGCCCTAGCGGGAGCTCCTACGAGCAGTACTTC
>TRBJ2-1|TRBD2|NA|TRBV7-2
CASSPSGNSYNEQFF
TGTGCCAGCAGCCCCAGCGGGAACTCCTACAATGAGCAGTTCTTC
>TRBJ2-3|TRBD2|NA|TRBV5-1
CASSLGREGADTQYF
TGCGCCAGCAGCTTGGGACGGGAGGGGGCAGATACGCAGTATTTT
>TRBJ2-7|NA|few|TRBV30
CAWSGEGGQYF
TGTGCCTGGAGTGGTGAAGGAGGGCAGTACTTC
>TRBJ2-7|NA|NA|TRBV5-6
CASSRSYEQYF
TGTGCCAGCAGCCGTTCCTACGAGCAGTACTTC
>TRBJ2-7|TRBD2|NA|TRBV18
CASSPPEGGGVYEQYF
TGTGCCAGCTCACCACCGGAGGGCGGGGGGGTCTACGAGCAGTACTTC
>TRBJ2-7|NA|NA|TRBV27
CASTTQGPSYEQYF
TGTGCCAGCACTACCCAGGGGCCCTCCTACGAGCAGTACTTC
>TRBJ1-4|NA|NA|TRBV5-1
CASSSGTTNEKLFF
TGCGCCAGCAGCTCCGGGACAACTAATGAAAAACTGTTTTTT
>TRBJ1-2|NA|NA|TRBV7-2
CASRRTASSLYGYTF
TGTGCCAGCAGACGGACAGCCTCTTCATTATATGGCTACACCTTC
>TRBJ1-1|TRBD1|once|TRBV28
CASSSQGATTEAFF
TGTGCCAGCAGTTCCCAGGGGGCGACCACTGAAGCTTTCTTT
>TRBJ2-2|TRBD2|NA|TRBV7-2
CASSLEVPGGNTGELFF
TGTGCCAGCAGCTTAGAAGTCCCGGGAGGGAACACCGGGGAGCTGTTTTTT
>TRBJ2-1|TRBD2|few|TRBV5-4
CASSVGLARYNEQFF
TGTGCCAGCAGCGTGGGACTAGCGAGGTACAATGAGCAGTTCTTC
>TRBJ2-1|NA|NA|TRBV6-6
CASRYSDSGNEQFF
TGTGCCAGCAGATACTCGGACTCAGGCAATGAGCAGTTCTTC
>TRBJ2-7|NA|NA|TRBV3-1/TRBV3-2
CASSSSATGKKYF
TGTGCCAGCAGCTCTTCCGCGACTGGAAAGAAGTACTTC
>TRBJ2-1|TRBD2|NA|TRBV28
CASREDLGLAGYNEQFF
TGTGCCAGCAGGGAAGATTTAGGACTAGCGGGGTACAATGAGCAGTTCTTC
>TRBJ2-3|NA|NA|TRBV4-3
CASSQDQNSTDTQYF
TGCGCCAGCAGCCAAGATCAAAATTCCACAGATACGCAGTATTTT
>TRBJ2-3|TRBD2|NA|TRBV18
CASSGLADFTDTQYF
TGTGCCAGTTCAGGACTAGCGGATTTCACAGATACGCAGTATTTT
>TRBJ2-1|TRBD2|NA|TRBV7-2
CASSSPAGGGPVNEQFF
TGTGCCAGCAGCTCCCCCGCGGGCGGGGGGCCCGTCAATGAGCAGTTCTTC
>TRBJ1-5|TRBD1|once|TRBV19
CASSLTGGAGQPQHF
TGTGCCAGTAGCCTAACAGGGGGCGCGGGTCAGCCCCAGCATTTT
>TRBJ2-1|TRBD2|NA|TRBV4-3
CASSRDLAGGKDEQFF
TGCGCCAGCAGCCGAGACCTAGCGGGAGGGAAGGATGAGCAGTTCTTC
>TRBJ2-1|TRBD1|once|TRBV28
CASSHDRDSIDNEQFF
TGTGCCAGCAGCCATGACCGGGACAGCATTGACAATGAGCAGTTCTTC
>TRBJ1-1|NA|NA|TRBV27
CASSLGRGNAEAFF
TGTGCCAGCAGCCTAGGACGGGGTAACGCTGAAGCTTTCTTT
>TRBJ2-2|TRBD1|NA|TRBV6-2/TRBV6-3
CASSGQGWTGELFF
TGTGCCAGCAGTGGACAGGGGTGGACCGGGGAGCTGTTTTTT
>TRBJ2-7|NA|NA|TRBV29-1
CSARTDLSYEQYF
TGCAGCGCTAGGACAGACCTCTCCTACGAGCAGTACTTC
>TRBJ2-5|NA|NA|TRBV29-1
CSVQLWAGPAETQYF
TGCAGCGTTCAACTATGGGCGGGGCCGGCGGAGACCCAGTACTTC
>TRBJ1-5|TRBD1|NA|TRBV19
CATENQGAGNQPQHF
TGTGCCACAGAGAACCAGGGGGCGGGCAATCAGCCCCAGCATTTT
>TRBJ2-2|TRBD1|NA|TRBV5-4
CASSLMQGAPGELFF
TGTGCCAGCAGCTTGATGCAGGGGGCGCCCGGGGAGCTGTTTTTT
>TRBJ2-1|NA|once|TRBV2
CASSATSSSYNEQFF
TGTGCCAGCAGTGCAACTTCCTCCTCCTACAATGAGCAGTTCTTC
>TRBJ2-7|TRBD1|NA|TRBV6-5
CASSYPGTGGEQYF
TGTGCCAGCAGTTACCCCGGGACAGGGGGCGAGCAGTACTTC
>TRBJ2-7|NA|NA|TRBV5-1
CASSLAAAYAYEQYF
TGCGCCAGCAGCTTGGCCGCGGCGTACGCCTACGAGCAGTACTTC
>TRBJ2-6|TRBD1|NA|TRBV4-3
CASSQEGQGLLGANVLTF
TGCGCCAGCAGCCAAGAGGGACAGGGCTTATTGGGGGCCAACGTCCTGACTTTC
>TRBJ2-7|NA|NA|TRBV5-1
CASSLGGAEQYF
TGCGCCAGCAGCTTGGGAGGTGCCGAGCAGTACTTC
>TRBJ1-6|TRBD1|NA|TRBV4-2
CASSQENRGGSPLHF
TGTGCCAGCAGCCAAGAAAACAGGGGTGGTTCACCCCTCCACTTT
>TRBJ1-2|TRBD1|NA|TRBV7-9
CASSLRGQHYGYTF
TGTGCCAGCAGCCTCCGGGGACAGCACTATGGCTACACCTTC
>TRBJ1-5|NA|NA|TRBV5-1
CASSSGTTADSNQPQHF
TGCGCCAGCAGTTCGGGTACGACGGCCGATAGCAATCAGCCCCAGCATTTT
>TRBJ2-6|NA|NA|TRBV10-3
CAISESRRGGAPLSSGANVLTF
TGTGCCATCAGTGAGTCCCGCAGAGGGGGGGCGCCCCTAAGCTCTGGGGCCAACGTCCTGACTTTC
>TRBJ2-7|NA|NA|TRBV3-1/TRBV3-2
CASSPWDTNYEQYF
TGTGCCAGCAGCCCCTGGGACACTAACTACGAGCAGTACTTC
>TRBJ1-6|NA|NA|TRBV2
CASIPLEGSPLHF
TGTGCCAGCATCCCATTGGAGGGCTCACCCCTCCACTTT
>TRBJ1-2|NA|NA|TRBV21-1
CASPRGGRVRGYGYTF
TGTGCCAGTCCCCGGGGGGGGCGGGTTCGCGGCTATGGCTACACCTTC
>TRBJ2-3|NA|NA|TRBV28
CASSLGGSTDTQYF
TGTGCCAGCAGTTTGGGGGGTAGCACAGATACGCAGTATTTT